The T cell receptor beta chain described here comes from a study of OX40 agonist ivuxolimab in advanced cancers. TCRdb keeps only in-frame clones here, not all; method: immunoSEQ multiplex PCR. The sample contains 70,000 or so clones, about 91% of which appear only once. In regard to this clone: The antigen remains unidentified.

The CDR3 contains 18 residues. Looked up from germline, CDR1 is MNHEY and CDR2 is SMNVEV (reference sequence). V lost 6 bases, J lost 2 bases, and 19 bases stayed unmatched. Study-wide results and limits: At 0.1 to 3.0 mg/kg and by week 6, CD4+ and CD8+ T cells in the blood had expanded clonally.

This receptor was obtained from an adult with an advanced solid tumor such as melanoma, head and neck, liver or kidney cancer. The chain combines TRBV27 with TRBJ2-7; 7 positions agree with TRBD1. Material: CD4+ or CD8+ T cells sorted from blood, obtained in a trial of the OX40 agonist ivuxolimab. The CDR3 spells CASSLTLSPGQSPYEQYF. Written as DNA, the CDR3 is TGTGCCAGCAGCCTCACATTATCCCCGGGACAGAGTCCCTACGAGCAGTACTTC.